This TCR beta chain was documented in a study of T cell responses to AZD1222 COVID-19 vaccine. Study-wide results and limits: Spike-specific TCR breadth and depth rose after two AZD1222 doses. There were repertoire samples only from the period after the peak T cell response. Spike regions recognized by vaccine-associated CD4 TCRs spanned the protein, led by 160-218 and 743-854.

The repertoire was sequenced with immunoSEQ multiplex PCR; TCRdb's copy has only in-frame clones and lacks some. The data contain fewer than 85,000 clones, about 92% of them seen just once; the ten biggest clones take up around 7.1%. Remarks on this clone: What it binds is unknown. Its ends do not fully match the called genes, so a read error is possible.

CDR3 length: 16 residues. Germline V lookup: CDR1 MNHEY, CDR2 SVGEGT. This rearrangement joins TRBV6-2 or TRBV6-3 to TRBJ2-2, with 9 bases lining up with TRBD1. The specimen comprised peripheral blood, sampled on day 0 of MenACWY control vaccination. The sequence came from an adult in good health. CDR3 in DNA: TGTGCCAGCAGTAAGGCAGGACAGGGGAACGCCGGGGAGCTGTTTTTT. Encoded protein: CASSKAGQGNAGELFF.